This T cell receptor (beta chain) was observed in a study of early T cells in non-severe SARS-CoV-2 infection (dated by TCRdb to about 2021). In terms of the full investigation: Because TCR sequencing was done on bulk RNA from unsorted whole blood, the alpha and beta chains could not be paired. What the research found in general, with its limitations: VDJdb matching was skewed toward anti-spike CD8 responses, so virus-specific expansions were likely underestimated and private and CD4 specificities were missed.

A case-control design nested within a healthcare worker cohort in London, UK, was used, with weekly nasopharyngeal swab PCR tests and blood sampling performed. Healthcare workers were recruited during the week of the UK lockdown, between 23 and 31 March 2020, and followed weekly for up to roughly 16 weeks. This clonotype was seen a few times. Its antigen target is currently unknown. Base qualities are missing; no much larger clone stands one base away. Preparation of the library involved 5' RACE. Reads for this sample came from a NextSeq 500. The TCR library protocol attached unique molecular identifiers to individual cDNA molecules to correct for sequencing error and PCR bias. Both TCR alpha and beta chains were sequenced, and tight co-correlation was observed between alpha and beta sequence abundances in each sample. The authors' analysis ran thus. Decombinator V4 was used to perform V gene, J gene and CDR3 annotation of TCR sequences. TCRs were defined as expanded if a significant change between any two time points was detected under a Poisson model with p below 0.0001. TCR abundances were normalised to the total number of TCRs sequenced per sample and were expressed as counts per million. TRAV1-2 paired with TRAJ12, TRAJ20 or TRAJ33 defined MAIT TCRs, while TRAV10 paired with TRAJ18 defined iNKT TCRs. VDJdb, accessed on 1 November 2021, was searched for TCRs annotated for CMV, EBV and SARS-CoV-2, and TCRs annotated for more than one antigen were excluded. TCRdb applied fastp at Q25 and MiXCR to the public reads, then kept only in-frame beta chains. Each entry is one CDR3 protein sequence, shown with its most common DNA and genes. Clone size and V and J calls follow TCRdb, not the original study. This sample lists approximately 35,000 distinct CDR3 sequences; 5.5% to 7% were detected once. Together, the top ten hold under 5% of the sample.

Looking up the germline V gene yields CDR1 MNHEY and CDR2 SVGAGI. V is trimmed back by 8 bases and J by 4 bases, and the junction contains 6 bases that no gene match accounts for. The CDR3 has 15 amino acids, counting the end cysteine and phenylalanine. The retained sequence is limited to the CDR3, 45 bases, with the frame set at the first base. This clonotype was obtained from an adult who was a healthcare worker with PCR-confirmed SARS-CoV-2 infection or an uninfected control (not recorded which). The V gene is TRBV6-5 and the J gene is TRBJ2-1; 12 central bases correspond to TRBD2. The sample was whole blood. DNA sequence: TGTGCCAGCGAAGGGACTAGCGGGTCGTACAATGAGCAGTTCTTC. This encodes CASEGTSGSYNEQFF.